These 24 T cell receptor beta chains were sequenced from one sample in a study of blood T cell repertoires in COVID-19 (dated by TCRdb to about 2020). Library generation was performed with the immunoSEQ multiplex PCR assay. TCRdb re-hosts the immuneACCESS table, in-frame sequences only. Its copies lack some clones; in the studies checked, an unresolved V gene accounts for under half of them, and the cause for the rest is not known. The sample has 200,000 to 250,000 clones on record, roughly four fifths of them singletons. The ten most abundant clones make up around 7% of the sample. The sequencing input was peripheral blood. Every receptor here comes from a woman aged 45-59 years with acute or convalescent COVID-19.

This clone was detected only once. The rearrangement uses TRBV7-6 and TRBJ2-3; no firm D call. The ends were cut back, 5 bases at V and 5 bases at J, with 11 bases in the middle. There are 13 residues in the CDR3. Germline CDR1 SGHVS, CDR2 FNYEAQ. CDR3 amino acids: CASSPGTKDTQYF. In DNA, the CDR3 is TGTGCCAGCAGCCCCGGTACGAAAGATACGCAGTATTTT.

This chain connects TRBV5-1 to TRBJ2-2; 7 bases align to TRBD1. Unmatched junction bases numbered 11, after V lost 7 bases and J lost 11 bases. The CDR3 consists of 13 residues. The germline V gene has CDR1 SGHRS and CDR2 YFSETQ. For the CDR3, the DNA is TGCGCCAGCGGAACAAGACAGGGTTCAGAGCTGTTTTTT. It encodes CASGTRQGSELFF.

The CDR3 sequence: CASSNQEGFSQETQYF. CDR3 nucleotide sequence: TGTGCCAGCTCAAACCAGGAGGGGTTCTCCCAAGAGACCCAGTACTTC. The rearrangement uses TRBV18 and TRBJ2-5; tentatively, D is TRBD2 (6 bases). CDR1 is KGHSH, CDR2 LQKENI, per germline. V gave up 5 bases and J gave up 1 base, with 17 bases separating them. The CDR3 loop spans 16 amino acids.

The chain employs TRBV11-2 and TRBJ2-1; 7 bases match TRBD2. Germline-derived CDR1 and CDR2 are SGHAT and FQNNGV. CDR3 length equals 15 residues. The J segment lost 8 bases and the V segment lost 1 base, leaving 8 bases of the junction unmatched. CDR3 sequence: CASSLGTTGRYEQFF. CDR3 nucleotides: TGTGCCAGCAGCTTAGGGACTACCGGGAGGTATGAGCAGTTCTTC.

Only one count was recorded for this clone. The chain carries TRBV30 and TRBJ2-3; 7 bases match TRBD2. With 3 bases clipped from V and 8 bases from J, the junction kept 5 bases outside the gene matches. The CDR3 is 12 residues long. In germline, CDR1 is GTSNPN, CDR2 SVGIG (reference sequence). The CDR3 region has the DNA TGTGCCTGGAGCAGTGGGGGGGGTACGCAGTATTTT. Encoded protein: CAWSSGGGTQYF.

This chain links TRBV9 with TRBJ2-5; the match to TRBD2 covers 7 bases. This CDR3 region has 13 residues. V shed 4 bases and J 3 bases; nucleotides not matched to a gene: 3. CDR1 is SGDLS and CDR2 is YYNGEE in the germline V gene. The DNA of the CDR3 is TGTGCCAGCAGCCCCGGGACTAAAGAGACCCAGTACTTC. Translating it yields CASSPGTKETQYF.

The gene calls are TRBV18 and TRBJ1-1; D not resolved. Germline loops: CDR1 KGHSH, CDR2 LQKENI. The CDR3 extends over 14 amino acids. V lost 3 bases, J lost 1 base, and 9 bases lay in between. CDR3 sequence (DNA): TGTGCCAGCTCACCTCCAGTTGCGAACACTGAAGCTTTCTTT. This codes for CASSPPVANTEAFF.

V is TRBV7-2 and J is TRBJ1-2; no clear D. CDR1 and CDR2 from the germline V gene are SGHTA and FQGNSA. Trimming removed 6 bases from V and 4 bases from J, with 15 bases in between. This CDR3 spans 14 amino acids. The CDR3 DNA follows: TGTGCCAGCAGTCTGGCCCCGGGTATCTATGGCTACACCTTC. It translates to CASSLAPGIYGYTF.

This chain connects TRBV5-1 to TRBJ2-1; no clear D gene. The ends were cut back, 0 bases at V and 12 bases at J, with 10 bases in the middle. Germline CDR1 is SGHRS and CDR2 is YFSETQ. This CDR3 comprises 12 residues. CDR3 nucleotides: TGCGCCAGCAGCTTGGCTTCTAGGCCGCAGTTCTTC. It yields the protein CASSLASRPQFF. Combining the CDR3 with reference TRBV5-1 and TRBJ2-1 gives the whole variable domain KAGVTQTPRYLIKTRGQQVTLSCSPISGHRSVSWYQQTPGQGLQFLFEYFSETQRNKGNFPGRFSGRQFSNSRSEMNVSTLELGDSALYLCASSLASRPQFFGPGTRLTVL.

The DNA of the CDR3 is TGTGCCAGCAGCTTAGAGCATTGGCGGGGGGGCGCAGATACGCAGTATTTT. This sequence encodes CASSLEHWRGGADTQYF. The rearrangement links TRBV7-2 to TRBJ2-3; 9 nucleotides line up with TRBD2. Per germline, CDR1 SGHTA and CDR2 FQGNSA. Trimming at V came to 1 base and at J to 4 bases, leaving 9 bases not matched to a gene. The CDR3 runs 17 residues. Filled out from reference TRBV7-2 and TRBJ2-3, the complete variable domain reads GAGVSQSPSNKVTEKGKDVELRCDPISGHTALYWYRQSLGQGLEFLIYFQGNSAPDKSGLPSDRFSAERTGGSVSTLTIQRTQQEDSAVYLCASSLEHWRGGADTQYFGPGTRLTVL.

The rearrangement joins TRBV6-4 to TRBJ2-3; 8 nucleotides match TRBD2. The CDR3 runs 15 residues. The germline gives CDR1 MRHNA, CDR2 SNTAGT. J lost 2 bases, V lost 3 bases, and 4 bases had no gene match. DNA of the CDR3: TGTGCCAGCAGTGAAGTAGCGGGGTACACAGATACGCAGTATTTT. Its protein product is CASSEVAGYTDTQYF.

This clone has more than one count but fewer than ten. The CDR3 loop reads CASSTQGVGSNQPQHF. In nucleotides, the CDR3 is TGCGCCAGCAGCACACAGGGAGTGGGTAGCAATCAGCCCCAGCATTTT. The V gene is TRBV10-2, the J gene TRBJ1-5, with D possibly matching TRBD1 (6 bases). Germline CDR1 reads WSHSY; CDR2 reads SAAADI. CDR3 length: 16 residues. The V gene lost 6 bases and the J gene lost 0 bases, with 15 bases spanning the gap.

The rearrangement links TRBV6-6 to TRBJ2-7; 9 positions match TRBD1. The CDR3 has 17 residues. Germline CDR1 reads MNHNY; CDR2 reads SVGAGI (reference sequence). After removal of 5 bases from V and 2 bases from J, the junction contained 13 bases not matched to a gene. CDR3 nucleotide sequence: TGTGCCAGCAGTCGAACCCGAACCGGGACAGGGACCTACGAGCAGTACTTC. Translation: CASSRTRTGTGTYEQYF.

V usage is TRBV6-1 and J usage is TRBJ2-1, with 11 bases aligning to TRBD1. CDR1 and CDR2 from the germline V gene are MNHNS and SASEGT. Trimming removed 2 bases from V and 5 bases from J; junction bases left unmatched: 17. The CDR3 is 20 residues long. CDR3 region: CASSELGQGAFGPANNEQFF. As DNA, the CDR3 is TGTGCCAGCAGTGAATTAGGACAGGGGGCCTTCGGTCCTGCAAACAATGAGCAGTTCTTC.

The chain carries TRBV6-5 and TRBJ1-4; D uncertain. Germline CDR1 is MNHEY and CDR2 is SVGAGI. V was pared by 7 bases and J by 0 bases, with 9 bases between. The length of the CDR3 is 14 residues. CDR3 in DNA: TGTGCCAGCACCGACGGAGCAACTAATGAAAAACTGTTTTTT. It codes for CASTDGATNEKLFF.

J is TRBJ1-6 and V is TRBV7-5. TRBV7-5 counts as a pseudogene. This CDR3 has 18 amino acids. This chain's CDR3 is CARLVRERASSYNSPLHF. DNA of the CDR3: TGTGCCAGATTGGTGAGGGAACGCGCGAGCTCCTATAATTCACCCCTCCACTTT.

The chain recombines TRBV4-2 with TRBJ1-2; no clear D gene. CDR1 and CDR2 (germline): LGHNA, YNFKEQ. V was cut by 0 bases and J by 1 base, with 18 bases left in between. The CDR3 is 18 residues long. For the CDR3, the DNA is TGTGCCAGCAGCCAAGATCGCAACACCCGCCCCTTTAACTATGGCTACACCTTC. Translated, it gives CASSQDRNTRPFNYGYTF.

This clone has only one observation. The J gene is TRBJ2-2, the V gene TRBV27, with 7 bases identical to TRBD1. CDR3 length: 12 residues. CDR1 and CDR2 (germline): MNHEY, SMNVEV (reference sequence). The V gene end was trimmed by 5 bases and the J gene end by 9 bases; junction bases not matched to a gene: 3. The CDR3 region is CASSGTVRELFF. Written as DNA, the CDR3 is TGTGCCAGCAGTGGGACAGTCCGGGAGCTGTTTTTT.

The chain couples TRBV2 to TRBJ2-6, with D possibly TRBD2 on 6 matching bases. V was cut by 2 bases and J by 3 bases, with 8 bases left in between. The germline V gene encodes CDR1 SNHLY and CDR2 FYNNEI. This CDR3 region has 15 residues. The CDR3 sequence is CASSEQGGGANVLTF. The CDR3 DNA reads as TGTGCCAGCAGTGAACAGGGAGGTGGGGCCAACGTCCTGACTTTC.

The rearrangement joins TRBV7-9 to TRBJ1-3; 7 bases line up with TRBD1. From germline, CDR1 is SEHNR and CDR2 FQNEAQ (reference sequence). The length of the CDR3 is 14 residues. Trimming took 3 bases from V and 2 from J; bases not matched to a gene: 1. The CDR3: CASSFQGAGNTIYF. DNA for the CDR3: TGTGCCAGCAGCTTCCAGGGGGCTGGAAACACCATATATTTT.

The V gene is TRBV9, the J gene TRBJ2-1; TRBD1 matches 10 bases. Germline-derived CDR1 and CDR2 are SGDLS and YYNGEE. The length of the CDR3 is 19 residues. Germline trimming cut 3 bases from V and 6 bases from J; bases unmatched to any gene: 18. CDR3 sequence reads: CASSAGTGASPTDCNEQFF. DNA of the CDR3: TGTGCCAGCAGCGCCGGGACAGGGGCTTCGCCGACCGACTGCAATGAGCAGTTCTTC.

The chain carries TRBV19 and TRBJ2-1; D not certain. Between the trimmed V and J ends, which lost 1 base and 0 bases, there was a span of 7 bases. CDR3 length: 15 amino acids. CDR1 LNHDA and CDR2 SQIVND come from the germline V gene (reference sequence). The CDR3 loop reads CASSIGAVSYNEQFF. CDR3 bases: TGTGCCAGTAGTATAGGGGCAGTCTCCTACAATGAGCAGTTCTTC.

In the case of this clone: At one of its ends the junction is not consistent with the germline gene, which may arise from a read error. V and J are TRBV5-1 and TRBJ2-2, with D maybe TRBD1 (6 bases). Germline CDR1 and CDR2: SGHRS and YFSETQ. This CDR3 contains 14 residues. CDR3 DNA: TGCGCCAGCAGGTTGGACAGTAACACCGGGGAGCTGTTTTTT. Its translation is CASRLDSNTGELFF.

This clone appeared a single time. The chain has TRBV10-2 and TRBJ1-1; TRBD1 might be the D (6 bases). V was clipped by 8 bases and J by 5 bases, with 18 bases between them. The CDR3 loop spans 14 amino acids. CDR1 and CDR2 (germline): WSHSY, SAAADI. The chain's CDR3 is CASGSGGPRTEAFF. The DNA of the CDR3 is TGCGCCAGCGGATCGGGGGGGCCGAGGACTGAAGCTTTCTTT.